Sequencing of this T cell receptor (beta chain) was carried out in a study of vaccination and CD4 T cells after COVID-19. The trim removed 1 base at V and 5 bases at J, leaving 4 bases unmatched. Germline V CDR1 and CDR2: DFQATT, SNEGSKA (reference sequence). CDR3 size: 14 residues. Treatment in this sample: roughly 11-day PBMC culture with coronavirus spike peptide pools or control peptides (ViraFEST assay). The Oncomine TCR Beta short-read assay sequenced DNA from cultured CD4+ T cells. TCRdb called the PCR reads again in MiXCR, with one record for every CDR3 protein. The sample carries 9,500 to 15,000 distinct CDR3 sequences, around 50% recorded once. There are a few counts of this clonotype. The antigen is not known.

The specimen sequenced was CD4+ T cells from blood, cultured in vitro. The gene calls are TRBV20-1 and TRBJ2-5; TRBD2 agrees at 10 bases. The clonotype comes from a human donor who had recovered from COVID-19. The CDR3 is CSARASGSGETQYF. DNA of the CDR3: TGCAGTGCTAGAGCTAGCGGGAGTGGGGAGACCCAGTACTTC.